This entry lists 18 T cell receptor beta chains sequenced from one sample in a study of shared T cell receptors in the human thymus. Sequenced by immunoSEQ multiplex PCR; TCRdb stores in-frame clones only, minus some. The sample contains 500,000 to 550,000 clones, about four fifths of which appear only once. The same data also went into a second study, on human thymus T cells.

The specimen was thymocytes. These receptor sequences come from a boy in the first two years of life with a congenital heart defect.

This chain connects TRBV13 to TRBJ2-1; a possible D gene is TRBD2 (6 bases). The V end lost 6 bases, the J end lost 4 bases, and 19 bases lay between the germline ends. Germline-derived CDR1 and CDR2 are PRHDT and FYEKMQ (reference sequence). This CDR3 contains 16 residues. CDR3 bases: TGTGCCAGCAGGCCCGCGGAGGGCCCCGAGTACAATGAGCAGTTCTTC. Translation: CASRPAEGPEYNEQFF.

The CDR3 spells CASSPPRGTANGENEKLFF. The CDR3 DNA sequence: TGTGCCAGCTCACCACCTCGAGGGACAGCCAACGGGGAGAATGAAAAACTGTTTTTT. This rearrangement joins TRBV18 to TRBJ1-4, with 7 bases lining up with TRBD1. This CDR3 contains 19 residues. J was trimmed by 5 bases and V by 0 bases; bases with no gene match: 15. CDR1 and CDR2 from the germline V gene are KGHSH and LQKENI.

This clone has only one observation. This chain uses TRBV4-3 with TRBJ2-7; D is possibly TRBD2 (6 bases). The CDR3 has 14 amino acids. The V end lost 5 bases, the J end lost 4 bases, and 15 bases lay between the germline ends. Germline V gene sequence: CDR1 LGHNA, CDR2 YSLEER. This CDR3 is CASSVDGGTYEQYF. Written as DNA, the CDR3 is TGCGCCAGCAGCGTGGACGGGGGTACTTACGAGCAGTACTTC.

The chain combines TRBV7-9 with TRBJ2-7, with a weak D call TRBD1 (6 bases). There are 16 residues in the CDR3. The germline V gene has CDR1 SEHNR and CDR2 FQNEAQ (reference sequence). V lost 1 base and J 2 bases, leaving 15 bases between the germline ends. The CDR3: CASSLGAGTKTYEQYF. In DNA form, the CDR3 reads TGTGCCAGCAGCTTAGGGGCCGGGACAAAAACCTACGAGCAGTACTTC.

The chain joins TRBV27 to TRBJ2-7; 15 positions match TRBD2. Germline lookup yields CDR1 MNHEY and CDR2 SMNVEV (reference sequence). CDR3 size: 15 residues. Unmatched junction bases numbered 4, after V lost 6 bases and J lost 4 bases. Here the CDR3 DNA reads TGTGCCAGCAGAGCCGGGACTAGCGGGAGGTACGAGCAGTACTTC. Its translation: CASRAGTSGRYEQYF.

The V and J genes are TRBV29-1 and TRBJ2-1; 7 nucleotides match TRBD1. Germline CDR1 is SQVTM and CDR2 is ANQGSEA. The CDR3 runs 16 residues. Trimming removed 1 base from V and 10 bases from J; junction bases left unmatched: 16. The CDR3 spells CSVEASGGPTSREQFF. The CDR3 region has the DNA TGCAGCGTTGAAGCATCAGGGGGACCCACCTCTCGGGAGCAGTTCTTC.

The chain has TRBV10-1 and TRBJ2-2; 7 nucleotides agree with TRBD1. The CDR3 totals 16 residues. The J segment lost 0 bases and the V segment lost 2 bases, leaving 3 bases of the junction unmatched. Germline V gives CDR1 WNHNN, CDR2 SYGVQD (reference sequence). CDR3 sequence: CASSEVRGPNTGELFF. The CDR3 DNA reads as TGCGCCAGCAGTGAGGTGAGGGGGCCGAACACCGGGGAGCTGTTTTTT.

The V and J genes are TRBV7-9 and TRBJ1-3; D remains ambiguous. CDR3 length equals 16 residues. V was clipped by 1 base and J by 0 bases, with 10 bases between them. Germline-derived CDR1 and CDR2 are SEHNR and FQNEAQ (reference sequence). In DNA, the CDR3 is TGTGCCAGCAGCTTAGTGGCACCTAGCTCTGGAAACACCATATATTTT. Its protein is CASSLVAPSSGNTIYF.

The CDR3 reads CASSADGLAGGRRYNEQFF. The CDR3 coding sequence is TGTGCCAGCAGCGCGGACGGACTAGCGGGAGGGAGACGGTACAATGAGCAGTTCTTC. This chain connects TRBV9 to TRBJ2-1, with TRBD2 identical over 15 bases. The CDR3 has 19 residues. Unmatched junction bases numbered 11, after V lost 3 bases and J lost 4 bases. From germline, CDR1 is SGDLS and CDR2 YYNGEE.

This clone was picked up one time. The chain joins TRBV5-4 to TRBJ1-2, with 7 bases fitting TRBD1. Germline CDR1 and CDR2: SGHNT and YYREEE (reference sequence). Trimming at V came to 5 bases and at J to 4 bases, leaving 8 bases not matched to a gene. This CDR3 has 14 residues. CDR3 sequence: CASSFRQGAYGYTF. The CDR3 region has the DNA TGTGCCAGCAGTTTTCGACAGGGAGCCTATGGCTACACCTTC. Using reference TRBV5-4 and TRBJ1-2 for the parts outside the CDR3, the full variable domain is ETGVTQSPTHLIKTRGQQVTLRCSSQSGHNTVSWYQQALGQGPQFIFQYYREEENGRGNFPPRFSGLQFPNYSSELNVNALELDDSALYLCASSFRQGAYGYTFGSGTRLTVV.

The chain couples TRBV2 to TRBJ1-1; 12 bases agree with TRBD1. With 1 base clipped from V and 4 bases from J, the junction kept 10 bases outside the gene matches. The germline V gene has CDR1 SNHLY and CDR2 FYNNEI. The CDR3 has 18 residues. The chain's CDR3 is CASSEEEPGQGALTEAFF. CDR3 DNA sequence: TGTGCCAGCAGTGAAGAAGAACCGGGACAGGGGGCGCTCACTGAAGCTTTCTTT.

The chain links TRBV30 to TRBJ2-7, with 10 bases aligning to TRBD2. V was clipped by 3 bases and J by 0 bases; unmatched bases: 32. Germline loops: CDR1 GTSNPN, CDR2 SVGIG (reference sequence). The CDR3 sequence is 24 residues long. In DNA form, the CDR3 reads TGTGCCTGGAGCCCCCGGGGCAGGGGGGTCGCCGGGCTAGCGGGGGTTCTCCGCTCCTACGAGCAGTACTTC. Protein sequence: CAWSPRGRGVAGLAGVLRSYEQYF.

The chain joins TRBV5-6 to TRBJ2-4; unclear D gene. Trimming took off 4 bases at V and 0 bases at J, with 8 bases between the two ends. The V gene's germline CDR1 is SGHDT and CDR2 YYEEEE. This CDR3 is 14 amino acids long. CDR3 amino acids: CASSTGLAKNIQYF. CDR3 coding DNA: TGTGCCAGCAGCACGGGTCTAGCCAAAAACATTCAGTACTTC.

The chain joins TRBV28 to TRBJ2-7; TRBD2 aligns across 7 bases. Germline CDR1 reads MDHEN; CDR2 reads SYDVKM. The CDR3 runs 15 residues. V trimming: 6 bases; J trimming: 6 bases; junction bases outside the gene matches: 14. As DNA, the CDR3 is TGTGCCAGCAGCTCGGCAGCGGGGCCTACTAGCGAGCAGTACTTC. This codes for CASSSAAGPTSEQYF. The whole variable domain, filled in from reference TRBV28 and TRBJ2-7, reads DVKVTQSSRYLVKRTGEKVFLECVQDMDHENMFWYRQDPGLGLRLIYFSYDVKMKEKGDIPEGYSVSREKKERFSLILESASTNQTSMYLCASSSAAGPTSEQYFGPGTRLTVT.

For this clone: Other DNA sequences in this specimen translate into the identical CDR3. The V gene is TRBV7-9, the J gene TRBJ1-1; 8 positions match TRBD1. Germline values: CDR1 SEHNR, CDR2 FQNEAQ (reference sequence). J lost 6 bases, V lost 5 bases, and 2 bases had no gene match. The CDR3 length is 12 residues. This CDR3 is CASSLGQAEAFF. The CDR3 bases are TGTGCCAGCAGCCTGGGACAGGCTGAAGCTTTCTTT.

The chain employs TRBV18 and TRBJ2-2; 11 bases are shared with TRBD2. The CDR3 length is 17 residues. Germline loops: CDR1 KGHSH, CDR2 LQKENI. V shed 0 bases and J 2 bases; nucleotides not matched to a gene: 2. The CDR3, as DNA: TGTGCCAGCTCACCACCCCTAGCGGGAGGAAACACCGGGGAGCTGTTTTTT. It yields the protein CASSPPLAGGNTGELFF. Combining the CDR3 with reference TRBV18 and TRBJ2-2 gives the whole variable domain NAGVMQNPRHLVRRRGQEARLRCSPMKGHSHVYWYRQLPEEGLKFMVYLQKENIIDESGMPKERFSAEFPKEGPSILRIQQVVRGDSAAYFCASSPPLAGGNTGELFFGEGSRLTVL.

The gene calls are TRBV6-5 and TRBJ2-7; weak D call: TRBD2 (7 bases). The germline V gene encodes CDR1 MNHEY and CDR2 SVGAGI. This CDR3 has 14 amino acids. The V and J ends lost 10 bases and 1 base respectively, with 17 bases between them. The CDR3 DNA follows: TGTGCCACCAGGGGCGGGAGAGGGTCCTACGAGCAGTACTTC. Protein: CATRGGRGSYEQYF.

This chain connects TRBV28 to TRBJ2-1; 13 bases line up with TRBD2. The germline V gene encodes CDR1 MDHEN and CDR2 SYDVKM. The CDR3 consists of 15 residues. V lost 7 bases, J lost 6 bases, and 6 bases stayed unmatched. This chain's CDR3 is CASKTSGRASNEQFF. DNA for the CDR3: TGTGCCAGCAAAACTAGCGGGAGGGCCAGCAATGAGCAGTTCTTC.